Shown below are 31 T cell receptor beta chains from a single sample sequenced in a study of identical twins. TCRdb ran MiXCR on the 5' RACE reads and lists one entry per CDR3 protein. The sample lists about 530,000 distinct CDR3 sequences; roughly 15% were seen once. In addition, the sample was reused for a study of yellow fever vaccine responses in identical twins.

The sample comprised CD4+ T cells sorted from blood. The receptors were sampled from a woman in her late teens or twenties in good health.

The rearrangement uses TRBV3-1 and TRBJ2-3; the D is unclear. The germline V and J ends were trimmed by 0 bases and 8 bases, with 9 bases remaining between them. Germline-derived CDR1 and CDR2 are LGHDT and YNNKEL (reference sequence). The CDR3 extends over 13 amino acids. CDR3 residues: CASSQDATGTQYF. Written as DNA, the CDR3 is TGTGCCAGCAGCCAAGATGCGACTGGTACGCAGTATTTT.

This chain connects TRBV3-1 to TRBJ2-3; 7 nucleotides agree with TRBD1. Germline CDR1 is LGHDT and CDR2 is YNNKEL (reference sequence). The J segment lost 2 bases and the V segment lost 4 bases, leaving 3 bases of the junction unmatched. This CDR3 has 14 amino acids. CDR3: CASSPDRATDTQYF. CDR3 in DNA: TGTGCCAGCAGCCCTGACAGGGCCACAGATACGCAGTATTTT.

A few counts support this clonotype. V and J are TRBV5-6 and TRBJ2-1; a weak D match, TRBD1 (6 bases). Germline CDR1 SGHDT, CDR2 YYEEEE. The CDR3 consists of 15 residues. Deletions cut 2 bases from V and 4 bases from J, with 13 bases between. This CDR3 is CASSFQQGLYNEQFF. In nucleotides, the CDR3 is TGTGCCAGCAGCTTTCAACAGGGCCTATACAATGAGCAGTTCTTC.

The CDR3 spells CSARSTGLDQPQHF. Here the CDR3 DNA reads TGCAGTGCTAGATCGACAGGGTTGGATCAGCCCCAGCATTTT. The chain carries TRBV20-1 and TRBJ1-5; 7 nucleotides agree with TRBD1. V was pared by 2 bases and J by 5 bases, with 6 bases of the junction left unmatched. CDR3 size: 14 residues. CDR1 is DFQATT and CDR2 is SNEGSKA in the germline V gene (reference sequence).

This chain uses TRBV12-3 or TRBV12-4 with TRBJ1-2, with D perhaps TRBD1 (5 bases). V was pared by 5 bases and J by 3 bases, with 10 bases between. The CDR3 has 13 residues. The CDR3 region is CASSPRQYYGYTF. CDR3 in DNA: TGTGCCAGCAGTCCCCGACAGTACTATGGCTACACCTTC.

This clonotype was detected ten times or more. This chain uses TRBV5-1 with TRBJ2-2, with TRBD1 identical over 7 bases. This CDR3 contains 17 residues. V was clipped by 1 base and J by 4 bases; unmatched bases: 10. Germline-derived CDR1 and CDR2 are SGHRS and YFSETQ. The CDR3: CASSLSVRDSITGELFF. CDR3 nucleotides: TGCGCCAGCAGCTTGTCCGTACGGGACAGCATCACCGGGGAGCTGTTTTTT.

Ten or more counts support this clonotype. V gene TRBV20-1 combines with J gene TRBJ1-5; 9 bases line up with TRBD1. V lost 4 bases, J lost 6 bases, and 4 bases stayed unmatched. This CDR3 comprises 13 residues. Germline V gene sequence: CDR1 DFQATT, CDR2 SNEGSKA (reference sequence). The CDR3, as DNA: TGCAGTGCTACCACAGGGGGCCTTCAGCCCCAGCATTTT. It yields the protein CSATTGGLQPQHF.

V gene TRBV29-1 combines with J gene TRBJ2-1; tentative D call: TRBD1 (5 bases). The CDR3 contains 13 residues. The germline CDR1 and CDR2 sequences are SQVTM and ANQGSEA. The V end was cut by 3 bases, the J end by 6 bases, with 12 bases between. This CDR3 reads CSVEGPGRNEQFF. As DNA, the CDR3 is TGCAGCGTTGAGGGGCCAGGGCGCAATGAGCAGTTCTTC.

The table lists this clonotype with a few counts. V is TRBV11-2 and J is TRBJ2-3; D possibly corresponds to TRBD2 (6 bases). This CDR3 spans 17 amino acids. Trimming stripped 0 bases from V and 5 bases from J, with 18 bases between. Germline V CDR1 and CDR2: SGHAT, FQNNGV. The CDR3 sequence: CASSLEGGEYLVDTQYF. The DNA for the CDR3 is TGTGCCAGCAGCTTAGAGGGCGGGGAGTACCTGGTAGATACGCAGTATTTT.

The chain uses TRBV5-1 and TRBJ2-7; D is uncertain. Germline V gene data show CDR1 as SGHRS and CDR2 as YFSETQ. The CDR3 has 14 amino acids. The ends were cut back, 4 bases at V and 2 bases at J, with 13 bases in the middle. In DNA form, the CDR3 reads TGCGCCAGCAGCCCTAACCCCTCCACCTACGAGCAGTACTTC. Its protein product is CASSPNPSTYEQYF.

V gene TRBV20-1 combines with J gene TRBJ1-2, with 8 nucleotides matching TRBD1. The CDR3 is 14 amino acids. Germline assignment: CDR1 DFQATT and CDR2 SNEGSKA (reference sequence). V shed 2 bases and J 8 bases; nucleotides not matched to a gene: 10. The chain's CDR3 is CSARPMGQATGYTF. The CDR3 region has the DNA TGCAGTGCTAGACCGATGGGACAGGCGACGGGCTACACCTTC.

J is TRBJ2-5 and V is TRBV28, with 9 positions matching TRBD2. J was trimmed by 4 bases and V by 7 bases; bases with no gene match: 7. Per germline, CDR1 MDHEN and CDR2 SYDVKM. There are 14 residues in the CDR3. CDR3 DNA: TGTGCCAGCACCTTAGCGGGAGTGGCAGAGACCCAGTACTTC. It encodes CASTLAGVAETQYF.

The CDR3: CASGGQGHEKLFF. CDR3 bases: TGTGCCAGCGGGGGACAGGGCCATGAAAAACTGTTTTTT. The chain has TRBV6-1 and TRBJ1-4; 9 positions agree with TRBD1. J gave up 6 bases and V 8 bases, and 4 bases lay outside the gene matches. This CDR3 is 13 amino acids long. Per the germline V gene, CDR1 is MNHNS and CDR2 is SASEGT.

The chain recombines TRBV27 with TRBJ2-2; TRBD2 aligns across 8 bases. The V and J ends lost 10 bases and 2 bases, in that order; junction bases with no gene match: 6. This CDR3 has 14 residues. From germline, CDR1 is MNHEY and CDR2 SMNVEV (reference sequence). The CDR3 region is CATGGGQNTGELFF. The CDR3 DNA follows: TGTGCCACCGGGGGGGGACAAAACACCGGGGAGCTGTTTTTT.

The chain combines TRBV6-4 with TRBJ2-1, with 11 bases identical to TRBD2. This CDR3 spans 14 amino acids. The germline CDR1 and CDR2 sequences are MRHNA and SNTAGT. Trimming at V came to 7 bases and at J to 7 bases, leaving 6 bases not matched to a gene. The CDR3 nucleotides are TGTGCCAGCAAGGTGACTAGCGGGAAGAATGAGCAGTTCTTC. The encoded protein is CASKVTSGKNEQFF.

This rearrangement joins TRBV19 to TRBJ2-5; the D is unclear. CDR3 length: 15 residues. Germline V gene sequence: CDR1 LNHDA, CDR2 SQIVND (reference sequence). V lost 7 bases and J 4 bases, leaving 19 bases between the germline ends. The CDR3 protein is CASKASSQSGETQYF. CDR3 sequence (DNA): TGTGCCAGTAAGGCCTCGAGCCAAAGTGGAGAGACCCAGTACTTC.

This clonotype was seen a handful of times. This chain links TRBV5-1 with TRBJ1-2; maybe TRBD1 (6 bases). The ends were cut back, 3 bases at V and 7 bases at J, with 16 bases in the middle. Per the germline V gene, CDR1 is SGHRS and CDR2 is YFSETQ. CDR3 length: 14 amino acids. The CDR3 loop is CASSSTQTGSGYTF. The CDR3, as DNA: TGCGCCAGCAGCTCAACGCAAACAGGGTCTGGCTACACCTTC. The full variable domain, with the rest looked up from reference TRBV5-1 and TRBJ1-2, is KAGVTQTPRYLIKTRGQQVTLSCSPISGHRSVSWYQQTPGQGLQFLFEYFSETQRNKGNFPGRFSGRQFSNSRSEMNVSTLELGDSALYLCASSSTQTGSGYTFGSGTRLTVV.

This rearrangement joins TRBV12-3 or TRBV12-4 to TRBJ1-5; D might be TRBD1 (6 bases). Trimming cost V 2 bases and J 4 bases, with 12 bases left between them. The CDR3 sequence is 15 residues long. CDR3 coding DNA: TGTGCCAGCAGTTTAACCGGACAGACAAATCAGCCCCAGCATTTT. Amino acid sequence: CASSLTGQTNQPQHF.

This sequence joins TRBV5-5 and TRBJ2-7; D perhaps matches TRBD2 (6 bases). The CDR3 length is 13 residues. From germline, CDR1 is SGHKS and CDR2 YYEKEE (reference sequence). V lost 0 bases to trimming and J lost 6 bases, with 10 bases between them. Here the CDR3 DNA reads TGTGCCAGCAGCTTGGACGGGGGAAGCGAGCAGTACGTC. It is translated as CASSLDGGSEQYV.

This clonotype was seen a handful of times. The rearrangement joins TRBV10-3 to TRBJ2-1; 8 bases fit TRBD2. Trimming cost V 6 bases and J 5 bases; bases outside gene matches: 6. Germline lookup yields CDR1 ENHRY and CDR2 SYGVKD. The CDR3 loop spans 14 amino acids. The CDR3 here is CAIRKTSGDNEQFF. The CDR3 DNA sequence: TGTGCCATCAGGAAAACTAGCGGTGACAATGAGCAGTTCTTC.

This clonotype has more than one count but fewer than ten. The chain joins TRBV18 to TRBJ2-6; the D is unclear. The CDR3 has 19 residues. Germline CDR1 reads KGHSH; CDR2 reads LQKENI. Trimming took off 1 base at V and 0 bases at J, with 16 bases between the two ends. CDR3 protein: CASSPRRVSNPSGANVLTF. The CDR3 bases are TGTGCCAGCTCACCACGAAGAGTTTCCAACCCCTCTGGGGCCAACGTCCTGACTTTC.

This clonotype has just a few counts. The chain uses TRBV6-2 or TRBV6-3 and TRBJ2-1; the D call may be TRBD1 or TRBD2 (5 bases each). Trimming pared 5 bases from V and 3 bases from J, leaving 17 bases between. The CDR3 sequence is 16 residues long. Per germline, CDR1 MNHEY and CDR2 SVGEGT. The CDR3 DNA is TGTGCCAGCAGTGCCCCGGGACGAGGGCGCTACAATGAGCAGTTCTTC. Residues: CASSAPGRGRYNEQFF.

This clonotype was seen more than once but under ten times. This chain connects TRBV28 to TRBJ1-1; 10 nucleotides line up with TRBD1. CDR3 length equals 18 residues. Trimming cost V 8 bases and J 4 bases; bases outside gene matches: 19. CDR1 MDHEN and CDR2 SYDVKM come from the germline V gene. The CDR3 loop reads CASAIPTGTGARATEAFF. The CDR3 bases are TGTGCCAGCGCAATTCCAACCGGGACAGGGGCCAGGGCCACTGAAGCTTTCTTT. Combining the CDR3 with reference TRBV28 and TRBJ1-1 gives the whole variable domain DVKVTQSSRYLVKRTGEKVFLECVQDMDHENMFWYRQDPGLGLRLIYFSYDVKMKEKGDIPEGYSVSREKKERFSLILESASTNQTSMYLCASAIPTGTGARATEAFFGQGTRLTVV.

This chain joins TRBV10-1 and TRBJ2-3; 8 bases are a match to TRBD1. From germline, CDR1 is WNHNN and CDR2 SYGVQD (reference sequence). J was trimmed by 2 bases and V by 6 bases; bases with no gene match: 7. This CDR3 spans 15 amino acids. In DNA, the CDR3 is TGCGCCAGCAGCGAGACAGGGGATCTCACAGATACGCAGTATTTT. This gives the protein CASSETGDLTDTQYF.

Many counts were recorded for this clonotype. The CDR3 DNA sequence: TGTGCCACCAGTGATCCCGGACTAGCGGGAGGGGAGCAGTTCTTC. Its translation is CATSDPGLAGGEQFF. The chain recombines TRBV24-1 with TRBJ2-1; 15 positions match TRBD2. Germline lookup yields CDR1 KGHDR and CDR2 SFDVKD. This CDR3 has 15 residues. V gave up 3 bases and J gave up 10 bases; unmatched junction bases: 3.

The rearrangement uses TRBV27 and TRBJ2-1, with TRBD2 identical over 7 bases. Trimming cost V 4 bases and J 2 bases; bases outside gene matches: 8. CDR3 length: 16 amino acids. Germline-derived CDR1 and CDR2 are MNHEY and SMNVEV (reference sequence). The CDR3 region is CASSSRSGGPYNEQFF. The CDR3 DNA reads as TGTGCCAGCAGTTCTAGGTCGGGGGGACCCTACAATGAGCAGTTCTTC.

This clonotype was seen many times. The chain's CDR3 is CSANRVENSGELFF. The CDR3 DNA sequence: TGCAGTGCAAACAGGGTGGAGAATTCCGGGGAGCTGTTTTTT. This chain connects TRBV20-1 to TRBJ2-2; weak D call: TRBD1 (6 bases). The ends were cut back, 6 bases at V and 6 bases at J, with 17 bases in the middle. In germline, CDR1 is DFQATT, CDR2 SNEGSKA (reference sequence). CDR3 length: 14 residues.

The rearrangement uses TRBV6-1 and TRBJ2-2; D might be TRBD1 (6 bases). Trimming left V 6 bases short and J 11 bases short, with 22 bases between. CDR1 is MNHNS and CDR2 is SASEGT in the germline V gene. The CDR3 has 15 residues. The CDR3 DNA follows: TGTGCCAGCAGACCCCCGGGACACACTGTCTCTGAGCTGTTTTTT. Protein: CASRPPGHTVSELFF.

The chain carries TRBV20-1 and TRBJ1-5, with D perhaps TRBD1 (6 bases). Trimming removed 6 bases from V and 4 bases from J, with 10 bases in between. Germline loops: CDR1 DFQATT, CDR2 SNEGSKA (reference sequence). This CDR3 spans 12 amino acids. The CDR3, as DNA: TGCAGTGCCCAGACAGGAAATCAGCCCCAGCATTTT. Its translation: CSAQTGNQPQHF.

This clonotype has at least ten counts. This chain joins TRBV5-1 and TRBJ1-2, with TRBD1 matching 9 bases. There are 14 residues in the CDR3. Germline-derived CDR1 and CDR2 are SGHRS and YFSETQ. V shed 6 bases and J 0 bases; nucleotides not matched to a gene: 3. Written as DNA, the CDR3 is TGCGCCAGCACCCGGACAGGGGCTAACTATGGCTACACCTTC. Protein product: CASTRTGANYGYTF.

There are many counts of this clonotype. The V call is TRBV12-3 or TRBV12-4, the J call TRBJ2-5; no clear D gene. Trimming pared 5 bases from V and 5 bases from J, leaving 12 bases between. This CDR3 region has 13 residues. The CDR3 protein is CASSPEVPETQYF. CDR3 DNA sequence: TGTGCCAGCAGTCCCGAGGTCCCGGAGACCCAGTACTTC.